This T cell receptor (beta chain) is drawn from a study of shared clonotypes between healthy human individuals. General observations from the study: Rarefaction gave evidence that sorted-subset sequencing remained incomplete despite large depth. In contrast to clonotypes shared by all four donors, non-shared clonotypes had lower generation probabilities.

Sequencing was performed with immunoSEQ multiplex PCR; in TCRdb, only in-frame clones are kept and a portion is missing. The sample holds more than 2 million clones, approximately 92% seen once. Naive CD8 cells lacked CD45RO, underwent positive selection for CCR7 and left out terminally differentiated effector memory CD45RA+ cells. There are a few counts of this clone. What it binds is not known. This CDR3 is 12 amino acids long. Per germline, CDR1 SQVTM and CDR2 ANQGSEA. Trimming took 4 bases from V and 4 from J, leaving 10 bases between them. The chain links TRBV29-1 to TRBJ1-1; no definite D call. This receptor was obtained from a young man in good health. Some clones in this sample may be carry-over from other donors' samples. Sequenced material: naive CD8+ T cells from PBMCs. CDR3 coding DNA: TGCAGCGTTGTTCCTGGTGGCACTGAAGCTTTCTTT. Protein: CSVVPGGTEAFF. The whole variable domain, remainder taken from reference TRBV29-1 and TRBJ1-1, is SAVISQKPSRDICQRGTSLTIQCQVDSQVTMMFWYRQQPGQSLTLIATANQGSEATYESGFVIDKFPISRPNLTFSTLTVSNMSPEDSSIYLCSVVPGGTEAFFGQGTRLTVV.